This T cell receptor beta chain comes out of a study of cytomegalovirus exposure and HLA in healthy donors. 60 Vbeta and 13 Jbeta primers were used in PCR. Original handling: Among the unique TCR beta chains that a later analysis counted, about 79 million in all, about 11 million were shared. Profiling relied on immunoSEQ multiplex PCR, and the TCRdb table lists in-frame clones only, not all of them. That table furnishes V, J and clone size, whereas the DNA furnished D and trimming. The data include 200,000 to 250,000 clones; the top ten clones carry 1.1%. Study-wide results and limits: Using the classifier, cytomegalovirus status was reportedly diagnosed with high specificity and sensitivity. Rarity characterized most TCR sequences, yet some public TCRs appeared in many donors.

As for this clone: The antigen is unknown.

The CDR3 is made up of 15 amino acids. In germline, CDR1 is SGHNT, CDR2 YYREEE (reference sequence). The V segment lost 1 base and the J segment 5 bases; nucleotides outside the gene matches: 7. J is TRBJ2-5 and V is TRBV5-4, with 8 positions matching TRBD1. The material sequenced was PBMCs. This TCR derives from a girl aged 2 to 9 in good health and CMV-seropositive. The CDR3 nucleotides read TGTGCCAGCAGCTTGAGGCAGGGGGCGGCGGAGACCCAGTACTTC. This gives the protein CASSLRQGAAETQYF.